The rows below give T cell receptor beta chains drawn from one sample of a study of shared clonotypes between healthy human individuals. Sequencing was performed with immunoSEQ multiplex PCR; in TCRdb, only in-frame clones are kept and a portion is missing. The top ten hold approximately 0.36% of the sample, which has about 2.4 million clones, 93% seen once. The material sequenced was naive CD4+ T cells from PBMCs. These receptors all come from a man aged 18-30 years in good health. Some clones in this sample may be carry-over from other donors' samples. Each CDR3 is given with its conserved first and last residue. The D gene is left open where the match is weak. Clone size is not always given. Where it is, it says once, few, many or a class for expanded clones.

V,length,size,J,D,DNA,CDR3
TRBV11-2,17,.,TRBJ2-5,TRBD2,TGTGCCAGCAGCCCACCAGGGACTAGCGGGGGGGCGGAGACCCAGTACTTC,CASSPPGTSGGAETQYF
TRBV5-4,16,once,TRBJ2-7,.,TGTGCCAGCAGCAACCGAGAGTCCTCCACTAGGCACGAGCAGTACTTC,CASSNRESSTRHEQYF
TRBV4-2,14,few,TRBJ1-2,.,TGTGCCAGCAGCCAAGTGGGGCAGGGCTATGGCTACACCTTC,CASSQVGQGYGYTF
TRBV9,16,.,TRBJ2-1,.,TGTGCCAGCAGCGTAGGGGCTGGCGTCTCCTACAATGAGCAGTTCTTC,CASSVGAGVSYNEQFF
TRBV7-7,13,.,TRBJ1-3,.,TGTGCCAGCAGCTCGGACTCTGGAAACACCATATATTTT,CASSSDSGNTIYF
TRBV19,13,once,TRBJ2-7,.,TGTGCCAGTGAGCCAGGGAACCTTTTCGAGCAGTACTTC,CASEPGNLFEQYF
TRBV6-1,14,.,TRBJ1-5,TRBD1,TGTGCCAGCAGTGAACAGGGGGCCATTCAGCCCCAGCATTTT,CASSEQGAIQPQHF
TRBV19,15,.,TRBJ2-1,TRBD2,TGTGCCAGTAGTGACCCTAGCGGGGGTGCAAATGAGCAGTTCTTC,CASSDPSGGANEQFF
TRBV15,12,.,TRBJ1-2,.,TGTGCCACCAGCAGAGATGGCTATGGCTACACCTTC,CATSRDGYGYTF
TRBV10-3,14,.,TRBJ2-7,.,TGTGCCATCAGAGACCCCAGGGAGTCCTACGAGCAGTACTTC,CAIRDPRESYEQYF
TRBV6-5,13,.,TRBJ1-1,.,TGTGCCAGCAGGGAACACTCGAACACTGAAGCTTTCTTT,CASREHSNTEAFF